This TCR beta chain was identified during a study of tumour-infiltrating T cells in Burkitt lymphoma. Germline CDR1 reads SGHVS; CDR2 reads FNYEAQ. This CDR3 is built from 14 residues. J was trimmed by 3 bases and V by 5 bases; bases with no gene match: 7. Here immunoSEQ multiplex PCR was the method, and the copy in TCRdb shows in-frame clones only, minus some. The data hold over a thousand clones, with under 20% observed a single time. Study-wide results and limits: Many Burkitt lymphoma patients shared several public clonotypes.

A note on this clone: Its specificity is not known.

What was sequenced was tumor tissue. V is TRBV7-6 and J is TRBJ2-7; 7 bases are shared with TRBD1. This sequence was found in a human donor with Burkitt lymphoma. Written as DNA, the CDR3 is TGTGCCAGCAGCCCCGGACAGGCCGGCTACGAGCAGTACTTC. It specifies CASSPGQAGYEQYF. The variable domain in full, with the rest retrieved from reference TRBV7-6 and TRBJ2-7, is GAGVSQSPRYKVTKRGQDVALRCDPISGHVSLYWYRQALGQGPEFLTYFNYEAQQDKSGLPNDRFSAERPEGSISTLTIQRTEQRDSAMYRCASSPGQAGYEQYFGPGTRLTVT.